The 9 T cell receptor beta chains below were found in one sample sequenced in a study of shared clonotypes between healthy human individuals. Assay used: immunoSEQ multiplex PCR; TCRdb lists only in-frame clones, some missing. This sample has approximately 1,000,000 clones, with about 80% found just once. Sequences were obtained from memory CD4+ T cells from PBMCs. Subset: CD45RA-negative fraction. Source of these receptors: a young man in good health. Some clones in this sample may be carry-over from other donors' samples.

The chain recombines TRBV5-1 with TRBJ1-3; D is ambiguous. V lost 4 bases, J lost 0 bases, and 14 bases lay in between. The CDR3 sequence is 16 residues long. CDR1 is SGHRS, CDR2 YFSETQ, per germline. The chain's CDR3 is CASSPGGSSSGNTIYF. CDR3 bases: TGCGCCAGCAGCCCGGGAGGGTCCTCCTCTGGAAACACCATATATTTT.

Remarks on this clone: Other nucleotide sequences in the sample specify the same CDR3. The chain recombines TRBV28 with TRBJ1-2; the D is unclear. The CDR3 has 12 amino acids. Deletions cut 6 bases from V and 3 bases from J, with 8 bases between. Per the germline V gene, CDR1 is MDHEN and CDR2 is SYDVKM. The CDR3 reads CASSSTDYGYTF. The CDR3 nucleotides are TGTGCCAGCAGCTCCACAGACTATGGCTACACCTTC.

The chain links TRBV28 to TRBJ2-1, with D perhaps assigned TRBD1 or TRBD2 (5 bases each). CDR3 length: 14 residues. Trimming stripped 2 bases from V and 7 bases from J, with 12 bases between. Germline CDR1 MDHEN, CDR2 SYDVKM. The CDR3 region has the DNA TGTGCCAGCAGTTTAATTGGGACCACGAATGAGCAGTTCTTC. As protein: CASSLIGTTNEQFF. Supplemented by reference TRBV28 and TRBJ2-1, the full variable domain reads DVKVTQSSRYLVKRTGEKVFLECVQDMDHENMFWYRQDPGLGLRLIYFSYDVKMKEKGDIPEGYSVSREKKERFSLILESASTNQTSMYLCASSLIGTTNEQFFGPGTRLTVL.

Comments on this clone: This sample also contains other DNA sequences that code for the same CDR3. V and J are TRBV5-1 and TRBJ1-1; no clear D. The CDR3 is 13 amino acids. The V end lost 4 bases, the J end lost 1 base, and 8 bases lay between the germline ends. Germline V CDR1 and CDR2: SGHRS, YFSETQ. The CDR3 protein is CASSAQANTEAFF. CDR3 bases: TGCGCCAGCAGCGCTCAAGCGAACACTGAAGCTTTCTTT.

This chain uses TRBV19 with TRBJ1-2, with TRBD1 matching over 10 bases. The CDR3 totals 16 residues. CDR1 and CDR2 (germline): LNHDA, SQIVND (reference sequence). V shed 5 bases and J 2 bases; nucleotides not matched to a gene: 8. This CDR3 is CASSSTWTGGNYGYTF. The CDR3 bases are TGTGCCAGTAGTTCTACCTGGACAGGGGGGAACTATGGCTACACCTTC. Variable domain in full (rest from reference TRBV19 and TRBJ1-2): DGGITQSPKYLFRKEGQNVTLSCEQNLNHDAMYWYRQDPGQGLRLIYYSQIVNDFQKGDIAEGYSVSREKKESFPLTVTSAQKNPTAFYLCASSSTWTGGNYGYTFGSGTRLTVV.

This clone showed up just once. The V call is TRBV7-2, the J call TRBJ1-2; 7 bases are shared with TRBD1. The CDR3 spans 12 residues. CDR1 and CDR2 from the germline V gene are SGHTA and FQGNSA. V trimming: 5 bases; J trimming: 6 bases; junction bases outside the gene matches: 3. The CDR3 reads CASSRQGHGYTF. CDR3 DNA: TGTGCCAGCAGCCGACAGGGACATGGCTACACCTTC.

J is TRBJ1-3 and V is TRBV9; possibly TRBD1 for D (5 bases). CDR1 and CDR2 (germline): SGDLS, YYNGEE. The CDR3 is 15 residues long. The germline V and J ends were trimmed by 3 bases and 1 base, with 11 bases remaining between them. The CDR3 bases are TGTGCCAGCAGCGAGACAGTTACTTCTGGAAACACCATATATTTT. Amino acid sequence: CASSETVTSGNTIYF.

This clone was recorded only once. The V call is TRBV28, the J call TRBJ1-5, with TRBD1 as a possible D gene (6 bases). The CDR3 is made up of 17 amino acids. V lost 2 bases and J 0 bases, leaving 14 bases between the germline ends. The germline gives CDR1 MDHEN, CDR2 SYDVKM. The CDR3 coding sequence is TGTGCCAGCAGTTTAACAAGAGACAGGATTAGCAATCAGCCCCAGCATTTT. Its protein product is CASSLTRDRISNQPQHF.

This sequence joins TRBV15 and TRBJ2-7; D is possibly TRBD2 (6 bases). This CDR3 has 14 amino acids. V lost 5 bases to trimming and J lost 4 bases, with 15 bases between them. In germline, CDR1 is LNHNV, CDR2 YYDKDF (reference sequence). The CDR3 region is CATSPRTGVYEQYF. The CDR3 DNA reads TGTGCCACCAGCCCCCGGACGGGAGTATACGAGCAGTACTTC.